This T cell receptor (beta chain) was documented in a study of blood T cell repertoires in COVID-19. The assay was immunoSEQ multiplex PCR, and TCRdb's table has in-frame clones only and misses some. The data contain approximately 170,000 clones, around 81% of them singletons. Seattle participants joined during active infection and were tracked over time. This CDR3 spans 12 amino acids. CDR1 is GTSNPN and CDR2 is SVGIG in the germline V gene (reference sequence). V shed 3 bases and J shed 3 bases, with 8 bases lying between them. This TCR derives from an elderly woman with COVID-19, enrolled during active disease. The source material was peripheral blood. The chain uses TRBV30 and TRBJ1-1; D not certain. CDR3 region: CAWSRRDTEAFF. DNA of the CDR3: TGTGCCTGGAGCAGGAGGGACACTGAAGCTTTCTTT.